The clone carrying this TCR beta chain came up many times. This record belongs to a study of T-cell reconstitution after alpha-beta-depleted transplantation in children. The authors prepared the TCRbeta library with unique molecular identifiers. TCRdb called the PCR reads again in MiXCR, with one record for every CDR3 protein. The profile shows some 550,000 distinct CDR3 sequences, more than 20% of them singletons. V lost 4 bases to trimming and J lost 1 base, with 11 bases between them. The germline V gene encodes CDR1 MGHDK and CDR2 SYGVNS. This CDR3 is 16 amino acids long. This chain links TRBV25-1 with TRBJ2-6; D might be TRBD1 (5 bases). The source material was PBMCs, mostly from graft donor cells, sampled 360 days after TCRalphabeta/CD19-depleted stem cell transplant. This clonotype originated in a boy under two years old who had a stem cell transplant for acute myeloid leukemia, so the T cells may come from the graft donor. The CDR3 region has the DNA TGTGCCAGCAGTGTCTTTGGGGCATCTGGGGCCAACGTCCTGACTTTC. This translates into CASSVFGASGANVLTF.